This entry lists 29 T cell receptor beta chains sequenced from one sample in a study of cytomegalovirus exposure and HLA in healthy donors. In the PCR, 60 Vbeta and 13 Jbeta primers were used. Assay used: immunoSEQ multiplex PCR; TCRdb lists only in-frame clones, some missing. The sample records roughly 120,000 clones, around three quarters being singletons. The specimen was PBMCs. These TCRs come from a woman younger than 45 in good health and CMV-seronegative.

The DNA for the CDR3 is TGTGCCAGCTCCCGGGACAGGAGCTCCTACGAGCAGTACTTC. This encodes CASSRDRSSYEQYF. V gene TRBV18 combines with J gene TRBJ2-7; TRBD1 matches at 8 bases. The CDR3 has 14 amino acids. CDR1 and CDR2 (germline): KGHSH, LQKENI. V gave up 6 bases and J gave up 0 bases; unmatched junction bases: 4.

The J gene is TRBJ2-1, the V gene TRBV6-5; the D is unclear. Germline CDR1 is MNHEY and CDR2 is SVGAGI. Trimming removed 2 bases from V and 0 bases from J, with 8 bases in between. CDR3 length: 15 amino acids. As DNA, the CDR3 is TGTGCCAGCAGTTACGGCCGGAGCTCCTACAATGAGCAGTTCTTC. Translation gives CASSYGRSSYNEQFF.

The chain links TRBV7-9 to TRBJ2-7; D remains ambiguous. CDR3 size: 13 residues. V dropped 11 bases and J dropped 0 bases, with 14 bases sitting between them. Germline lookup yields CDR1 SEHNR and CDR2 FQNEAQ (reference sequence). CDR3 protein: CAYGQASSYEQYF. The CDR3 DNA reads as TGTGCCTACGGCCAGGCGAGCTCCTACGAGCAGTACTTC.

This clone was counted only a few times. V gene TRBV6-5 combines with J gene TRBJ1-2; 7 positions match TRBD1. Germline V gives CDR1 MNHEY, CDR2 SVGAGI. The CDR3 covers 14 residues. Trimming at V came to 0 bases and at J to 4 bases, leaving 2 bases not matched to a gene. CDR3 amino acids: CASSYSGQPYGYTF. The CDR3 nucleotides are TGTGCCAGCAGTTACTCGGGACAGCCCTATGGCTACACCTTC.

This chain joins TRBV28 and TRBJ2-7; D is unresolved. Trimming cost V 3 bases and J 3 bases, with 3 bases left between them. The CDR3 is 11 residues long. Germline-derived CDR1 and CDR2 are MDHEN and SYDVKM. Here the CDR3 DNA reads TGTGCCAGCAGTTTCGGCTACGAGCAGTACTTC. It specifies CASSFGYEQYF.

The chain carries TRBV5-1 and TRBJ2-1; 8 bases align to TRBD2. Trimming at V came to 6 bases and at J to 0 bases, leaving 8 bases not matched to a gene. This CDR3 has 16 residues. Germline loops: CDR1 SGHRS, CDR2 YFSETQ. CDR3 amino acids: CASTIIAGSSYNEQFF. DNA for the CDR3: TGCGCCAGCACCATAATAGCGGGGAGCTCCTACAATGAGCAGTTCTTC.

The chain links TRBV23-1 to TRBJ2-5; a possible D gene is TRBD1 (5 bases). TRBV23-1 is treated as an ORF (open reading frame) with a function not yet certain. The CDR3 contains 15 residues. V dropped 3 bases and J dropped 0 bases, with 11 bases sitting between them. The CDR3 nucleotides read TGCGCCAGCAGTCAGTCCAGGGCCAACCAAGAGACCCAGTACTTC. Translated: CASSQSRANQETQYF.

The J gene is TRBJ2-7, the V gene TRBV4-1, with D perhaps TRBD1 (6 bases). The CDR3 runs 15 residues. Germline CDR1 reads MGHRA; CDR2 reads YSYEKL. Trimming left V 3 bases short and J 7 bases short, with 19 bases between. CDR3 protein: CASSQETTGLREQYF. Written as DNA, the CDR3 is TGCGCCAGCAGCCAGGAAACCACAGGGTTACGAGAGCAGTACTTC.

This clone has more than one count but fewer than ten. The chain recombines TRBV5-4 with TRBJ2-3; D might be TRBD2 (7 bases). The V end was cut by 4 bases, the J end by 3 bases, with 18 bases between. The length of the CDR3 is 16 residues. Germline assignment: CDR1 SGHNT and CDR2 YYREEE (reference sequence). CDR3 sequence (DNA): TGTGCCAGCAGCCGATCTAGGGGGGGCCGAACAGATACGCAGTATTTT. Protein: CASSRSRGGRTDTQYF. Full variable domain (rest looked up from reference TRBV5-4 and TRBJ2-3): ETGVTQSPTHLIKTRGQQVTLRCSSQSGHNTVSWYQQALGQGPQFIFQYYREEENGRGNFPPRFSGLQFPNYSSELNVNALELDDSALYLCASSRSRGGRTDTQYFGPGTRLTVL.

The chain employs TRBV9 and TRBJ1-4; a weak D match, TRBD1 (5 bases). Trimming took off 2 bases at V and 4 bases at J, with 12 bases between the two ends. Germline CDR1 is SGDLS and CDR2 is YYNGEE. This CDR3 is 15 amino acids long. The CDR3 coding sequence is TGTGCCAGCAGCGTGGGTCAGACAGTTAATGAAAAACTGTTTTTT. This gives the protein CASSVGQTVNEKLFF. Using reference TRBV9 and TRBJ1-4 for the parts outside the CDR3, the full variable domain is DSGVTQTPKHLITATGQRVTLRCSPRSGDLSVYWYQQSLDQGLQFLIQYYNGEERAKGNILERFSAQQFPDLHSELNLSSLELGDSALYFCASSVGQTVNEKLFFGSGTQLSVL.

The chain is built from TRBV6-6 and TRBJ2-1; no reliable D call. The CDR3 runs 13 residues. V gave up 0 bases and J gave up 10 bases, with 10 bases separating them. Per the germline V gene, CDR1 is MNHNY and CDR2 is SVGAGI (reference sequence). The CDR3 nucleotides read TGTGCCAGCAGTTACTCGAGAACAGACGAGCAGTTCTTC. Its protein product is CASSYSRTDEQFF.

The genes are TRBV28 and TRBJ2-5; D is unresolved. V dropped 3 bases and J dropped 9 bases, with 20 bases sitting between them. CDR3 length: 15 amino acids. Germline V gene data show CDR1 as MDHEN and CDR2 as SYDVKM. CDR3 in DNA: TGTGCCAGCAGTTTCGGAACACGACTGAAAGGAGCCCAGTACTTC. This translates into CASSFGTRLKGAQYF.

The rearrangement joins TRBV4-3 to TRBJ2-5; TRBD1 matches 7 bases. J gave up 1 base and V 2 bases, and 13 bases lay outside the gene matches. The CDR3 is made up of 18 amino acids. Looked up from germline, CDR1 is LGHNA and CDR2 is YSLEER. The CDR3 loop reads CASSQRLPTGLLQETQYF. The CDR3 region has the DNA TGCGCCAGCAGCCAACGTTTACCGACAGGGCTTCTCCAAGAGACCCAGTACTTC.

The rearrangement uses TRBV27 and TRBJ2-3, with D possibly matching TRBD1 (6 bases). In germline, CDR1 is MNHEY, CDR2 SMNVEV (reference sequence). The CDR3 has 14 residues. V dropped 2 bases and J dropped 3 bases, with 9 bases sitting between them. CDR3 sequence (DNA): TGTGCCAGCAGTTTAGAACAGGGAACAGATACGCAGTATTTT. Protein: CASSLEQGTDTQYF.

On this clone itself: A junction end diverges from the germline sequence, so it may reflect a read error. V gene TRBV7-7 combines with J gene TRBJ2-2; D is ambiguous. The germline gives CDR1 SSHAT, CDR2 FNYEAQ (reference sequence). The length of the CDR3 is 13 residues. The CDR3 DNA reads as TGTGCTAGCAGCCCGTCCTACACCGGGGAGCTGTTTTTT. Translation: CASSPSYTGELFF.

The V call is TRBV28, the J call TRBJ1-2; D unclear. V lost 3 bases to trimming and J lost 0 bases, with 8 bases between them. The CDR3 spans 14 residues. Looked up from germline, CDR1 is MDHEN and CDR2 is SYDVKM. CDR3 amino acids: CASSFGETNYGYTF. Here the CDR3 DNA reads TGTGCCAGCAGTTTCGGGGAGACTAACTATGGCTACACCTTC.

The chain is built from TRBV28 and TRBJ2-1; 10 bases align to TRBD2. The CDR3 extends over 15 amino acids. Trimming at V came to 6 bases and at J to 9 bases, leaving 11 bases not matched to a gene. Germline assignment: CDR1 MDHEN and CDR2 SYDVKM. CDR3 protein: CASSTRLAGYGEQFF. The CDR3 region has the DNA TGTGCCAGCAGCACGCGACTAGCGGGTTATGGTGAGCAGTTCTTC.

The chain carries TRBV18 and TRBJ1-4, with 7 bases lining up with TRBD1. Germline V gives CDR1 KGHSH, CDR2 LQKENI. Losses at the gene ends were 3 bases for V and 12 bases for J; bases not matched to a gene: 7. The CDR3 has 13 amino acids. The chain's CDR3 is CASSPGQYGELFF. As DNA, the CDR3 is TGTGCCAGCTCACCGGGACAGTATGGCGAACTGTTTTTT.

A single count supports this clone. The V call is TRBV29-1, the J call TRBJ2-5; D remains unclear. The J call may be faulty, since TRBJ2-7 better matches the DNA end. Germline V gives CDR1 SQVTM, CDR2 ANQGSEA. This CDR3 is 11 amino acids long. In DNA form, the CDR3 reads TGCAGCGCGACATCTACCTACGAGCAGTACTTC. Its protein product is CSATSTYEQYF.

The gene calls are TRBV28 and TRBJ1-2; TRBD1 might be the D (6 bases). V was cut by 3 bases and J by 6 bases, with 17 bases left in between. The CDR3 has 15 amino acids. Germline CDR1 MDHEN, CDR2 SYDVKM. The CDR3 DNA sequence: TGTGCCAGCAGTTTGGAGTCGCTACAGGGCAATGGCTACACCTTC. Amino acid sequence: CASSLESLQGNGYTF.

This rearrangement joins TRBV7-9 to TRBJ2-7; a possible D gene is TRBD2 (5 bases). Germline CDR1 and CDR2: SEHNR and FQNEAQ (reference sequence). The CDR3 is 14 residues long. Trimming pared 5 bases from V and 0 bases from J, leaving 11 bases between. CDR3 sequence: CASSPRGYSYEQYF. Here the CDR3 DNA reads TGTGCCAGCAGCCCCCGAGGGTACTCCTACGAGCAGTACTTC.

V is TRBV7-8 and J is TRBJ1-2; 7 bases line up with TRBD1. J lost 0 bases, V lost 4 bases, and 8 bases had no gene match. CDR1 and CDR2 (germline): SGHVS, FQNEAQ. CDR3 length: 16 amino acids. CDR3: CASSYAAGTANYGYTF. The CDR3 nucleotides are TGTGCCAGCAGCTACGCCGCCGGGACAGCTAACTATGGCTACACCTTC.

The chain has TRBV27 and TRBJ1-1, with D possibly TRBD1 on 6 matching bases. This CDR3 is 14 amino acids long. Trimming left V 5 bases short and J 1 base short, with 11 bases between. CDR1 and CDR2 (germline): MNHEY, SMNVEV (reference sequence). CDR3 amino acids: CASSAPGANTEAFF. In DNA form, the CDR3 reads TGTGCCAGCAGTGCCCCAGGGGCGAACACTGAAGCTTTCTTT.

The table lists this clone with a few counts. The CDR3 loop is CASRDGTMGTDTQYF. DNA of the CDR3: TGTGCCAGCAGGGACGGGACTATGGGCACAGATACGCAGTATTTT. The V call is TRBV28, the J call TRBJ2-3; 7 nucleotides line up with TRBD2. V dropped 6 bases and J dropped 1; count of bases not matched to a gene: 7. The CDR3 length is 15 residues. Germline V gene lookup returns CDR1 MDHEN and CDR2 SYDVKM.

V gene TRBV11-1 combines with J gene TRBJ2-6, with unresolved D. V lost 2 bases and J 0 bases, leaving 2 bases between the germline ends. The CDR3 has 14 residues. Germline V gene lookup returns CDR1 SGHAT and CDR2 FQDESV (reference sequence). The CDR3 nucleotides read TGTGCCAGCAGCTTACACTCTGGGGCCAACGTCCTGACTTTC. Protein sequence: CASSLHSGANVLTF.

The CDR3 reads CASSYGTAANYGYTF. Here the CDR3 DNA reads TGTGCCAGCAGTTATGGGACAGCCGCTAACTATGGCTACACCTTC. The rearrangement uses TRBV6-5 and TRBJ1-2, with 7 bases fitting TRBD1. CDR3 length: 15 residues. With 3 bases clipped from V and 0 bases from J, the junction kept 4 bases outside the gene matches. Per germline, CDR1 MNHEY and CDR2 SVGAGI.

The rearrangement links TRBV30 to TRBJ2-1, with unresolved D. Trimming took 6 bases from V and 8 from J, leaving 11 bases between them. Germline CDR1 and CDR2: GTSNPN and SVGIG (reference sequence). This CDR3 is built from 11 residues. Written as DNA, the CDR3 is TGTGCCTGCATACAGTGGGATGAGCAGTTCTTC. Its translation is CACIQWDEQFF.

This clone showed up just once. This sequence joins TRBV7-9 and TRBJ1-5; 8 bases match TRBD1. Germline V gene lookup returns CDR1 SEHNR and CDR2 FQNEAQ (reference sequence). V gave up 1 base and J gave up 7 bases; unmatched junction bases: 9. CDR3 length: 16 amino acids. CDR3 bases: TGTGCCAGCAGCTTAGGTGGGGGCGACAGGGGACAGCCCCAGCATTTT. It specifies CASSLGGGDRGQPQHF.

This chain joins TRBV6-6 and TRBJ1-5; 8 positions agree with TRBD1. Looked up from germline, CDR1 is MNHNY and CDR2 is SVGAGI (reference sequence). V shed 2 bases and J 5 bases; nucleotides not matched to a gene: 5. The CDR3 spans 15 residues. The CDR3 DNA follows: TGTGCCAGCAGTTACCAAGGGACAGGTGATCAGCCCCAGCATTTT. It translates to CASSYQGTGDQPQHF.